A single T cell receptor beta chain is shown here with its context. Its antigen is currently not known. No qualities accompany the bases; no much larger clone lies one base away. The sample is drawn from a study of blood T cell repertoires in COVID-19 (TCRdb year 2020). In the study overall: Samples covering the acute and convalescent phases of COVID-19 were provided by collaborators in the United States, Italy and Spain. Sample metadata almost always included a de-identified subject ID, COVID-19 status, age in years and sex. The samples were drawn from two sources: the first 160 participants of the ongoing ImmuneRACE study, and 1,200 or so subjects contributed by 6 global collaborators. The repertoires were released in a freely available public database meant as a resource for research on the immune response to SARS-CoV-2. Where available, HLA class I and class II types were obtained from metadata supplied by the sample provider rather than from assay-based typing. Subjects who had been exposed to COVID-19, were actively infected with it, or had recovered from it provided the deeply sampled blood TCRbeta repertoires that made up the dataset. The material from the prospective study consisted of cDNA or gDNA derived from T cells, B-cell-depleted T cells, or PBMCs. What the research found in general, with its limitations: The amount of clinical and demographic metadata varied by source and participant and was provided uncurated.

The CDR3 goes from the cysteine to the phenylalanine over 14 residues. Only the CDR3 portion is preserved as DNA: 42 bases, with reading frame beginning at the first base. After removal of 4 bases from V and 3 bases from J, the junction retains 5 bases not matched to a gene. Per the germline V gene, SQVTM is the CDR1 and ANQGSEA is the CDR2. The immunoSEQ Assay, a bias-controlled multiplex PCR, was used to amplify TCRbeta CDR3 regions from genomic DNA. As for the original processing: The number of nucleated cells in each sample was estimated from the amplification of reference gene primers within the assay. To quantify the absolute abundance of each unique TCRbeta CDR3 rearrangement, sequence reads were collapsed and filtered. For each sample, productive Simpson clonality was calculated as the square root of Simpson's diversity index across productive rearrangements. Entries here come from immuneACCESS through TCRdb and include only in-frame sequences with V and J called. Some clones fail to appear in such tables; in the studies checked, an unresolved V gene covers under half of the shortfall, and the cause of the remainder is unknown. V, J and clone size derive from that table, while D and trimming were established from the DNA sequence. The sample includes about 260,000 clones, with 88% observed a single time. Jointly, the top ten make up approximately 10% of the sample.

In Seattle, one collaborating source enrolled patients while the infection was active and tracked those patients longitudinally over the course of disease. Each collaborating institution followed its own protocols to collect whole blood in K2EDTA tubes. For TCRbeta analysis, collaborator samples were shipped as frozen whole blood, as isolated PBMCs, or as DNA extracted from either sample type. The specimen was peripheral blood. The rearrangement joined TRBV29-1 to TRBJ2-7, and TRBD2 aligns with 11 junction nucleotides. The receptor's source is a woman aged 25-40 years with COVID-19, enrolled during active disease. The nucleotides read TGCAGCGTTGCCTCTGGACTAGCGGGCTACGAGCAGTACTTC. Its protein is CSVASGLAGYEQYF.